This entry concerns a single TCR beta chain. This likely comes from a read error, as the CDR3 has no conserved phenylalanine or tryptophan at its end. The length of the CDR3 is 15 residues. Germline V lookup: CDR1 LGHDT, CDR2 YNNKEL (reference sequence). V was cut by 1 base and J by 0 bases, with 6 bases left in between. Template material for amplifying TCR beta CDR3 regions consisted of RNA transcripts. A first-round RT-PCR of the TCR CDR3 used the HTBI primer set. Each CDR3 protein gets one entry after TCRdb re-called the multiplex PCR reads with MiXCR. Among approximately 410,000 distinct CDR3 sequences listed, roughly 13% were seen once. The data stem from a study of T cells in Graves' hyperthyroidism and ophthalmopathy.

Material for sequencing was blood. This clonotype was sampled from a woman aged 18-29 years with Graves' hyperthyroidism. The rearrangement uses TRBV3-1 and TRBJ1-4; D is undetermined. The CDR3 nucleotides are TGTGCCAGCAGCCAAGGGGGTACAACTAATGAAAAACTGTTTCTT. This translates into CASSQGGTTNEKLFL.